This TCR beta chain stems from a study of post-analysis software for immune sequencing data. As for the study in general: The patients showed relapsing-remitting, secondary progressive and progressive-relapsing multiple sclerosis courses. Notes on the study in general: Samples sharing a preparation batch grouped tightly together when assessed by F measure. Patients carried a handful of TRBV segments more frequently than controls did, and TRBV5-6, TRBV5-1 and TRBV20-1 were among them. Significantly decreased normalized Chao1 diversity was recorded for multiple sclerosis patients relative to controls.

This clonotype was counted only a few times. Antigen unknown. One end of the junction is discordant with germline, which a read error may explain. Germline V gives CDR1 SGHRS, CDR2 YFSETQ. The CDR3 is 12 amino acids. Prepared TCR beta cDNA libraries contained unique molecular identifiers. Around 500,000 cDNA molecules were obtained per 1 to 10 million input T cells. TCRdb called the PCR reads again in MiXCR, with one record for every CDR3 protein. In the table there are about 770,000 distinct CDR3 sequences, around 45% of which are singletons. The sequencing input was blood. This clonotype was sampled from a girl aged 5-17 years with multiple sclerosis. The chain uses TRBV5-1 and TRBJ2-5; tentatively, D is TRBD1 (5 bases). The CDR3 coding sequence is TGCGCCAGCAGCTTAACAGGCGAGACCCGGTACTTC. Its protein is CASSLTGETRYF.